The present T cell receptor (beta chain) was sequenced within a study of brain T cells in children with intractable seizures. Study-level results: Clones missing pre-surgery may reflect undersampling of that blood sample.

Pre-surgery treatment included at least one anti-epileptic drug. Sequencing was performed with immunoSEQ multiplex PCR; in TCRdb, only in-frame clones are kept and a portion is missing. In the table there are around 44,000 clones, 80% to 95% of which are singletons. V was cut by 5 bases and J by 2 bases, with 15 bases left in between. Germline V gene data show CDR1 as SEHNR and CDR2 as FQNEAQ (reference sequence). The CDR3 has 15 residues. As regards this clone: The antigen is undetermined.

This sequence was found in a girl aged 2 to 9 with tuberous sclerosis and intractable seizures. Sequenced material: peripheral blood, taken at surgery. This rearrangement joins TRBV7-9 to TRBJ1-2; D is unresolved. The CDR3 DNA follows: TGTGCCAGCAGCACCCCCCAGGTCGGGAACTATGGCTACACCTTC. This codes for CASSTPQVGNYGYTF.